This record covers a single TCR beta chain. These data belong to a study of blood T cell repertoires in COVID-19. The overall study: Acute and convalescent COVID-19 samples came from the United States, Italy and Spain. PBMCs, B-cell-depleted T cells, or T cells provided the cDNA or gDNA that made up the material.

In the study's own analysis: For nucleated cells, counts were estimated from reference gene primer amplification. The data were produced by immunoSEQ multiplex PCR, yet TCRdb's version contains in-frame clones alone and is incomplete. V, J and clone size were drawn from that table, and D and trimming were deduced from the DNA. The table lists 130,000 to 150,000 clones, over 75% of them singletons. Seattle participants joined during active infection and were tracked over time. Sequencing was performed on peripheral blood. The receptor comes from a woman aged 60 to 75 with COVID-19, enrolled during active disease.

The CDR3: CASSYGLAGIVRTDTQYF. CDR3 coding DNA: TGTGCCAGCAGCTACGGACTAGCGGGGATTGTAAGAACAGATACGCAGTATTTT. The rearrangement joins TRBV13 to TRBJ2-3; 12 bases are shared with TRBD2. Looked up from germline, CDR1 is PRHDT and CDR2 is FYEKMQ (reference sequence). V shed 4 bases and J 3 bases; nucleotides not matched to a gene: 11. The CDR3 is 18 residues long.